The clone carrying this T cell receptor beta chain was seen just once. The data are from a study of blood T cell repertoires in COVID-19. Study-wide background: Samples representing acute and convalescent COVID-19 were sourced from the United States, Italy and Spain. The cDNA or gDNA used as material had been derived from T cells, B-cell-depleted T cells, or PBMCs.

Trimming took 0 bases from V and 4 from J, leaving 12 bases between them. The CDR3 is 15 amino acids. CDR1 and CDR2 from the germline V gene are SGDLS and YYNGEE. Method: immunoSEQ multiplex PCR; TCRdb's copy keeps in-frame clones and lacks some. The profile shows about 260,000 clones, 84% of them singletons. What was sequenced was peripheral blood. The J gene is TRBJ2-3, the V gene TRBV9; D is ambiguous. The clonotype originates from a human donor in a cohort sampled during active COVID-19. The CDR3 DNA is TGTGCCAGCAGCGTAGCTCCTACGGTAGCAGATACGCAGTATTTT. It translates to CASSVAPTVADTQYF.